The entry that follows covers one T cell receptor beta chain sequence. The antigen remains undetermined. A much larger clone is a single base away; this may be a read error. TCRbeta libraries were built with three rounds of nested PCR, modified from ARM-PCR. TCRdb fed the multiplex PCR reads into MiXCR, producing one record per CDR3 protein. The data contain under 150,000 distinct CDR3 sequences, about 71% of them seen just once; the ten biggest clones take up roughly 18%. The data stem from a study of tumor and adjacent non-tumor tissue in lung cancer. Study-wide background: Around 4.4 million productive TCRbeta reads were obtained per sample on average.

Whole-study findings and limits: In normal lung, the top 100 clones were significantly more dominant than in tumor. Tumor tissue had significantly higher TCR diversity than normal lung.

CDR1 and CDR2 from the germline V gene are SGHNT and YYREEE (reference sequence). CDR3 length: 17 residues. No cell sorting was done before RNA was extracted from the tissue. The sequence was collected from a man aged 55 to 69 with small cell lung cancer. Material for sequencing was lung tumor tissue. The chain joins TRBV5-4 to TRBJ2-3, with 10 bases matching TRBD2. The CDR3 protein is CVSSPNAGTSGTDTQYF. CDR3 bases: TGTGTCAGCAGCCCGAATGCTGGGACTAGCGGCACAGATACGCAGTATTTT.